This T cell receptor beta chain was captured by sequencing in a study of T cells in women clearing cervical HPV infection. As to this clone: Its antigen remains unknown. The CDR3 extends 3 residues past the end of the read, so its final part is completed from the germline J gene.

General study results and limits: CIN3+ cases had significantly higher TCR richness than controls; evenness did not differ.

TCR beta CDR3 amplified by multiplex PCR from approximately 1,200 ng genomic DNA. Using immunoSEQ multiplex PCR, the repertoire was profiled, and TCRdb retains in-frame clones only, with some absent. The sample totals around 30,000 clones; its top ten clones hold 2.5% to 3.5%. Trimming stripped 2 bases from V and 4 bases from J, with 12 bases between. CDR1 and CDR2 from the germline V gene are GTSNPN and SVGIG (reference sequence). The CDR3 consists of 15 residues. The sample comprised blood buffy coat. This clonotype originated in a woman between 18 and 69 years old with a cervical HPV16 infection that either progressed to CIN3+ or cleared (not recorded which). The chain combines TRBV30 with TRBJ2-6; possible D gene TRBD2, 6 bases. The CDR3 spells CAWSRLGTGANVLTF. The DNA read from the CDR3 is TGTGCCTGGAGTCGACTAGGGACGGGGGCCAACGTC.